This TCR beta chain is from a study of graft-versus-host responses after intestinal transplantation. Study-level information: Transplants were multivisceral, liver-intestinal, or isolated intestinal. All of the recipients had induction that used anti-thymocyte globulin, then tacrolimus and steroids for three to four years.

Regarding the study as a whole: Graft-donor T cell macrochimerism coincided with high graft-versus-host to host-versus-graft clonal ratios in allografts. Recipient marrow harbored GvH clones, some of which surfaced first in ileum or blood.

TCRdb's copy holds only in-frame clones and misses some; the assay was immunoSEQ multiplex PCR. The sample holds 100,000 to 120,000 clones, 93% seen once. Points on this clone: Its antigen is not identified.

The CDR3 is 16 residues long. Losses at the gene ends were 4 bases for V and 0 bases for J; bases not matched to a gene: 6. The germline gives CDR1 SGHDT, CDR2 YYEEEE. This TCR derives from a human donor who received an intestinal transplant. The chain has TRBV5-6 and TRBJ2-1; 8 bases agree with TRBD2. Specimen: unstimulated CD8+ T cells sorted from spleen or lymph node cells, collected before intestinal transplant. CDR3 sequence reads: CASSRRLAGSYNEQFF. For the CDR3, the DNA is TGTGCCAGCAGCCGTCGGCTAGCGGGCTCCTACAATGAGCAGTTCTTC.